These 30 T cell receptor beta chains came from one sample sequenced in a study of blood T cell repertoires in COVID-19 (dated by TCRdb to 2018 to 2021). Library preparation used the immunoSEQ multiplex PCR assay. The table was pulled from immuneACCESS by TCRdb, which kept in-frame rearrangements only. Such tables lose some clones; where checked, under half of the loss comes from unresolved V genes, and the rest has no known cause. The sample has about 200,000 clones on record, approximately 84% of them singletons. The ten largest make up approximately 8% of the sample. Sequenced: peripheral blood. All receptors derive from a woman in her 50s with active or convalescent COVID-19.

V is TRBV28 and J is TRBJ1-1, with D unclear. V was cut by 4 bases and J by 7 bases, with 13 bases left in between. This CDR3 region has 13 residues. Germline V gives CDR1 MDHEN, CDR2 SYDVKM. CDR3 bases: TGTGCCAGCAGTTCCTTTGACAAAATTGAAGCTTTCTTT. It specifies CASSSFDKIEAFF.

This chain connects TRBV7-9 to TRBJ2-3, with unresolved D. Trimming stripped 5 bases from V and 4 bases from J, with 16 bases between. Looked up from germline, CDR1 is SEHNR and CDR2 is FQNEAQ (reference sequence). The CDR3 totals 15 residues. CDR3 residues: CASSPLGGASDTQYF. DNA of the CDR3: TGTGCCAGCAGCCCCCTCGGCGGAGCTTCAGATACGCAGTATTTT.

The rearrangement joins TRBV18 to TRBJ1-2; 9 nucleotides line up with TRBD1. CDR3 length equals 14 residues. The V gene's germline CDR1 is KGHSH and CDR2 LQKENI. V trimming: 2 bases; J trimming: 8 bases; junction bases outside the gene matches: 6. Here the CDR3 DNA reads TGTGCCAGCTCACCATCCGGGACAGGGAACGGCTACACCTTC. Protein sequence: CASSPSGTGNGYTF.

This chain links TRBV7-3 with TRBJ2-2; 13 bases agree with TRBD2. With 1 base clipped from V and 7 bases from J, the junction kept 9 bases outside the gene matches. The CDR3 is 18 residues long. CDR1 SGHTA and CDR2 FQGTGA come from the germline V gene. This CDR3 is CASSLNSGTSGTGGELFF. CDR3 sequence (DNA): TGTGCCAGCAGCTTAAATTCAGGGACTAGCGGGACGGGCGGGGAGCTGTTTTTT.

CDR3 sequence: CSVELAGGITEAFF. The CDR3, as DNA: TGCAGCGTTGAACTAGCAGGGGGTATCACTGAAGCTTTCTTT. This chain connects TRBV29-1 to TRBJ1-1, with 7 bases matching TRBD1. The CDR3 consists of 14 residues. The germline gives CDR1 SQVTM, CDR2 ANQGSEA. V dropped 2 bases and J dropped 4; count of bases not matched to a gene: 7.

CDR3 sequence: CASTAGKRGNTEAFF. CDR3 DNA: TGTGCCAGCACCGCGGGGAAGAGGGGGAACACTGAAGCTTTCTTT. The V and J genes are TRBV9 and TRBJ1-1; tentatively, D is TRBD1 (5 bases). Germline V gene lookup returns CDR1 SGDLS and CDR2 YYNGEE. Trimming took 6 bases from V and 1 from J, leaving 16 bases between them. The CDR3 is made up of 15 amino acids.

The chain joins TRBV6-6 to TRBJ1-2, with D unresolved. The CDR3 has 14 amino acids. V was cut by 5 bases and J by 5 bases, with 15 bases left in between. Germline-derived CDR1 and CDR2 are MNHNY and SVGAGI (reference sequence). CDR3: CASSRTDTQYGYTF. The CDR3 region has the DNA TGTGCCAGCAGTCGAACTGACACTCAGTATGGCTACACCTTC.

This chain joins TRBV27 and TRBJ2-1; D not resolved. Trimming removed 5 bases at V and 6 bases at J, with 11 bases between. Per germline, CDR1 MNHEY and CDR2 SMNVEV (reference sequence). This CDR3 has 13 amino acids. The CDR3 region is CASSLSFSNEQFF. In DNA, the CDR3 is TGTGCCAGCAGTCTCTCCTTCTCCAATGAGCAGTTCTTC.

The chain uses TRBV6-5 and TRBJ1-2, with a possible D match to TRBD1 (6 bases). This CDR3 region has 15 residues. The V end lost 6 bases, the J end lost 2 bases, and 16 bases lay between the germline ends. The germline V gene has CDR1 MNHEY and CDR2 SVGAGI. CDR3 sequence reads: CASSQQTGQNYGYTF. The CDR3 coding sequence is TGTGCCAGCAGCCAACAGACAGGACAGAACTATGGCTACACCTTC.

V gene TRBV29-1 combines with J gene TRBJ1-1, with D tentatively TRBD1 (5 bases). CDR3 length equals 12 residues. The germline CDR1 and CDR2 sequences are SQVTM and ANQGSEA. The ends were cut back, 7 bases at V and 6 bases at J, with 15 bases in the middle. The CDR3 nucleotides are TGCAGCGCCCAGGACATGGTTGCTGAAGCTTTCTTT. Protein product: CSAQDMVAEAFF.

This chain uses TRBV27 with TRBJ2-7; 10 positions match TRBD2. The CDR3 runs to 15 residues. After removal of 7 bases from V and 6 bases from J, the junction contained 12 bases not matched to a gene. Germline CDR1 reads MNHEY; CDR2 reads SMNVEV (reference sequence). CDR3: CASKGLAGEMGEQYF. CDR3 DNA sequence: TGTGCCAGCAAGGGGCTAGCGGGAGAAATGGGCGAGCAGTACTTC.

This clone was recorded only once. The V call is TRBV2, the J call TRBJ2-3; D uncertain. Germline values: CDR1 SNHLY, CDR2 FYNNEI. V shed 8 bases and J shed 2 bases, with 20 bases lying between them. This CDR3 region has 16 residues. The CDR3 protein is CASFGYRKEDTDTQYF. CDR3 in DNA: TGTGCCAGCTTCGGTTACCGAAAAGAGGACACAGATACGCAGTATTTT.

The genes are TRBV5-1 and TRBJ1-1; D is uncertain. The CDR3 has 15 residues. CDR1 is SGHRS, CDR2 YFSETQ, per germline. V lost 0 bases and J lost 4, with 13 bases in between. In nucleotides, the CDR3 is TGCGCCAGCAGCTTGGGTGTCTCCGGAGGCACTGAAGCTTTCTTT. Its translation is CASSLGVSGGTEAFF.

On this clone: Other nucleotide sequences from this sample produce the same CDR3. The V call is TRBV9, the J call TRBJ2-1; the D is unclear. Germline V gene sequence: CDR1 SGDLS, CDR2 YYNGEE. The CDR3 extends over 11 amino acids. V was pared by 3 bases and J by 6 bases, with 4 bases between. The chain's CDR3 is CASSGGNEQFF. In nucleotides, the CDR3 is TGTGCCAGCAGCGGAGGCAATGAGCAGTTCTTC.

This chain links TRBV28 with TRBJ1-2, with TRBD1 matching 8 bases. Germline CDR1 is MDHEN and CDR2 is SYDVKM. The CDR3 spans 15 residues. The V and J ends lost 6 bases and 7 bases, in that order; junction bases with no gene match: 13. In DNA, the CDR3 is TGTGCCAGCAGCCCTACTTACACAGGGGGAATTGGCTACACCTTC. This gives the protein CASSPTYTGGIGYTF.

V is TRBV20-1 and J is TRBJ1-5; 8 nucleotides align to TRBD1. With V trimmed by 3 bases and J by 9 bases, 10 bases remained unmatched. The germline V gene encodes CDR1 DFQATT and CDR2 SNEGSKA (reference sequence). The CDR3 loop spans 14 amino acids. The CDR3 DNA is TGCAGTGCTAGTAGAGGACAGGGAGAAATGCCCCAGCATTTT. The encoded protein is CSASRGQGEMPQHF.

V usage is TRBV2 and J usage is TRBJ1-3; 7 nucleotides match TRBD1. The CDR3 contains 14 residues. Germline CDR1 SNHLY, CDR2 FYNNEI. With 6 bases clipped from V and 4 bases from J, the junction kept 6 bases outside the gene matches. The CDR3 bases are TGTGCCAGCAGCCACAGGACAGGAGGAAACACCATATATTTT. Translated: CASSHRTGGNTIYF.

The V call is TRBV5-1, the J call TRBJ1-1; 8 bases match TRBD1. The CDR3 is made up of 15 amino acids. Germline V gene data show CDR1 as SGHRS and CDR2 as YFSETQ. J was trimmed by 7 bases and V by 0 bases; bases with no gene match: 8. In DNA form, the CDR3 reads TGCGCCAGCAGCTTGGCAACGGACAGGGTGATTGAAGCTTTCTTT. This codes for CASSLATDRVIEAFF.

This chain uses TRBV11-2 with TRBJ2-2; a possible D gene is TRBD1 (6 bases). The V end was cut by 3 bases, the J end by 3 bases, with 8 bases between. The CDR3 runs 14 residues. The V gene's germline CDR1 is SGHAT and CDR2 FQNNGV. CDR3 bases: TGTGCCAGCAGCTTGGCAGGGGACACCGGGGAGCTGTTTTTT. Protein: CASSLAGDTGELFF. The full variable domain, in which reference TRBV11-2 and TRBJ2-2 provide the parts outside the CDR3, is EAGVAQSPRYKIIEKRQSVAFWCNPISGHATLYWYQQILGQGPKLLIQFQNNGVVDDSQLPKDRFSAERLKGVDSTLKIQPAKLEDSAVYLCASSLAGDTGELFFGEGSRLTVL.

The rearrangement uses TRBV6-5 and TRBJ1-6; the match to TRBD1 covers 7 bases. Germline-derived CDR1 and CDR2 are MNHEY and SVGAGI. CDR3 size: 14 residues. With 6 bases clipped from V and 10 bases from J, the junction kept 9 bases outside the gene matches. The CDR3 here is CASSLDRARSPLHF. DNA of the CDR3: TGTGCCAGCAGCCTCGACAGGGCGCGGTCACCCCTCCACTTT.

The CDR3 loop is CASSPTGGRPNEKLFF. The DNA of the CDR3 is TGTGCCAGCAGCCCGACAGGGGGGAGGCCTAATGAAAAACTGTTTTTT. This sequence joins TRBV3-1 (or the pseudogene TRBV3-2) and TRBJ1-4; 9 bases are a match to TRBD1. Germline V gives CDR1 LGHDT, CDR2 YNNKEL (reference sequence). This CDR3 is built from 16 residues. The trim removed 4 bases at V and 3 bases at J, leaving 6 bases unmatched.

CDR3 DNA sequence: TGTGCCAGCAGCCATCTAGCGGGAGGGTTTGAGCAGTTCTTC. Its protein is CASSHLAGGFEQFF. The chain links TRBV3-1 (or the pseudogene TRBV3-2) to TRBJ2-1, with 12 bases fitting TRBD2. The V segment lost 3 bases and the J segment 9 bases; nucleotides outside the gene matches: 3. This CDR3 comprises 14 residues. The germline V gene encodes CDR1 LGHDT and CDR2 YNNKEL (reference sequence).

The chain carries TRBV3-1 (or the pseudogene TRBV3-2) and TRBJ2-1, with TRBD1 matching 8 bases. Germline V CDR1 and CDR2: LGHDT, YNNKEL (reference sequence). The CDR3 covers 13 residues. Trimming cost V 3 bases and J 8 bases; bases outside gene matches: 3. The CDR3 DNA follows: TGTGCCAGCAGCCAGCCGGGACAGGATGAGCAGTTCTTC. Translating it yields CASSQPGQDEQFF.

The V call is TRBV5-1, the J call TRBJ2-2; TRBD1 aligns across 8 bases. J gave up 0 bases and V 0 bases, and 4 bases lay outside the gene matches. The germline gives CDR1 SGHRS, CDR2 YFSETQ. The CDR3 is made up of 17 amino acids. The CDR3 reads CASSLAVGQANTGELFF. The CDR3 region has the DNA TGCGCCAGCAGCTTGGCCGTGGGACAGGCGAACACCGGGGAGCTGTTTTTT.

The rearrangement links TRBV3-1 (or the pseudogene TRBV3-2) to TRBJ2-5; maybe TRBD2 (6 bases). CDR3 length: 14 amino acids. The V end lost 6 bases, the J end lost 5 bases, and 16 bases lay between the germline ends. Looked up from germline, CDR1 is LGHDT and CDR2 is YNNKEL (reference sequence). CDR3 in DNA: TGTGCCAGCAGTCGGGGGTCGGGAAGTGAGACCCAGTACTTC. This gives the protein CASSRGSGSETQYF.

The chain uses TRBV28 and TRBJ1-6, with a possible D match to TRBD1 (5 bases). Germline V CDR1 and CDR2: MDHEN, SYDVKM. This CDR3 comprises 14 residues. V dropped 5 bases and J dropped 7 bases, with 12 bases sitting between them. Here the CDR3 reads CASSGRAGNSPLHF. The CDR3, as DNA: TGTGCCAGCAGTGGCAGGGCCGGGAATTCACCCCTCCACTTT.

CDR3 protein: CASSLRYPGNTIYF. CDR3 sequence (DNA): TGTGCCAGCAGTTTGCGGTATCCTGGAAACACCATATATTTT. The chain employs TRBV28 and TRBJ1-3; D gene ambiguous. CDR3 length equals 14 residues. Deletions cut 3 bases from V and 2 bases from J, with 8 bases between. The germline V gene has CDR1 MDHEN and CDR2 SYDVKM.

This clone turned up a few times. The chain has TRBV7-9 and TRBJ1-5; 7 nucleotides match TRBD1. Germline V gene sequence: CDR1 SEHNR, CDR2 FQNEAQ (reference sequence). Unmatched junction bases numbered 16, after V lost 5 bases and J lost 3 bases. The CDR3 spans 18 residues. The CDR3 DNA reads as TGTGCCAGCAGCCGGAGCCGATCAGGGGGGTTAGACAATCAGCCCCAGCATTTT. Its protein is CASSRSRSGGLDNQPQHF.

The chain carries TRBV5-5 and TRBJ2-5, with TRBD2 matching 7 bases. This CDR3 contains 15 residues. The V gene's germline CDR1 is SGHKS and CDR2 YYEKEE (reference sequence). The trim removed 1 base at V and 4 bases at J, leaving 7 bases unmatched. The CDR3 DNA is TGTGCCAGCAGCTTGTTACCGGGAGGCGGAGAGACCCAGTACTTC. Its protein is CASSLLPGGGETQYF.

The chain has TRBV24-1 and TRBJ2-3, with 10 bases aligning to TRBD2. Germline V gives CDR1 KGHDR, CDR2 SFDVKD. The CDR3 covers 17 residues. Unmatched junction bases numbered 11, after V lost 3 bases and J lost 6 bases. The CDR3 protein is CATSDRTSGDLTDTQYF. The CDR3 DNA is TGTGCCACCAGTGATCGTACTAGCGGGGACCTGACCGATACGCAGTATTTT.